This TCR beta chain appears in the sequencing data of a study of PD-1 blockade in classical Hodgkin lymphoma. The study, taken as a whole, reports: Baseline TCR diversity was reportedly lower in newly diagnosed patients than healthy donors. Baseline diversity was lower in partial responders and progressors than complete responders.

Every patient relapsed after autologous stem cell transplantation, and brentuximab vedotin exposure varied. Purification of CD4+ T cells from thawed PBMCs was achieved by magnetic negative selection. The length of the CDR3 is 15 residues. The V gene lost 5 bases and the J gene lost 2 bases, with 15 bases spanning the gap. Per the germline V gene, CDR1 is SGHRS and CDR2 is YFSETQ. Details on this clone: Its antigen is currently unknown.

Assay: immunoSEQ multiplex PCR; the TCRdb copy retains only in-frame clones and omits some. The sample includes roughly 7,500 clones, around four fifths seen only once; the top ten take approximately 2.5%. This sequence originates from a human donor with classical Hodgkin lymphoma. Specimen: CD4+ T cells from blood, collected at baseline. The V and J genes are TRBV5-1 and TRBJ2-3; D may be TRBD2 (6 bases). The CDR3 reads CASSRERQNTDTQYF. The CDR3 DNA reads TGCGCCAGCAGTCGGGAGCGGCAAAACACAGATACGCAGTATTTT. Full variable domain (remainder filled in from reference TRBV5-1 and TRBJ2-3): KAGVTQTPRYLIKTRGQQVTLSCSPISGHRSVSWYQQTPGQGLQFLFEYFSETQRNKGNFPGRFSGRQFSNSRSEMNVSTLELGDSALYLCASSRERQNTDTQYFGPGTRLTVL.